A selection of T cell receptor beta chains follows, all from one sample in a study of OX40 agonist ivuxolimab in advanced cancers. Data came from immunoSEQ multiplex PCR; TCRdb stores just in-frame clones and leaves some out. The sample shows about 36,000 clones, about 70% of them seen only once. Source: CD4+ or CD8+ T cells sorted from blood, taken in a trial of the OX40 agonist ivuxolimab. The source is an adult with an advanced solid tumor such as melanoma, head and neck, liver or kidney cancer. Both conserved end residues are part of each CDR3. A D gene is named only where the DNA matches it firmly. Some rows mark clone size as missing; the rest say once, few, many or name a class of expanded clone.

TGTGCCAGCAGTTCACATAGCCTTGGAAACACCATATATTTT CASSSHSLGNTIYF . TRBJ1-3 . TRBV27
TGTGCCAGCAGCATTCGGGGAGTGAACACTGAAGCTTTCTTT CASSIRGVNTEAFF . TRBJ1-1 few TRBV21-1
TGTGCCAGCAGCTTAGGGGGGGTCGAAGCTTTCTTT CASSLGGVEAFF . TRBJ1-1 . TRBV11-2
TGCGCCAGCAGCTTGGTAGGGGATGGCTACACCTTC CASSLVGDGYTF . TRBJ1-2 few TRBV5-1
TGTGCCATCAGTGAGCCGGGACAGATGAAGACTGAAGCTTTCTTT CAISEPGQMKTEAFF TRBD1 TRBJ1-1 . TRBV10-3
TGTGCCAGCACGCGAAGCAATCAGCCCCAGCATTTT CASTRSNQPQHF . TRBJ1-5 . TRBV6-6
TGTGCCAGCAGTGTGGAGGACACTGAAGCTTTCTTT CASSVEDTEAFF . TRBJ1-1 . TRBV25-1
TGTGCCAGCAGTGAATCGAGACTTATGAGGAATGAGCAGTTCTTC CASSESRLMRNEQFF . TRBJ2-1 . TRBV6-1
TGTGCCAGCAGCCCGCTCAGCCAGGGGAAGGTCTATGGCTACACCTTC CASSPLSQGKVYGYTF . TRBJ1-2 . TRBV27
TGCGCCAGCAGTGAGGGAGGGGACATAGATACGCAGTATTTT CASSEGGDIDTQYF . TRBJ2-3 . TRBV10-1
TGTGCCAGCAGTTTAAAGGGTGGGGGTATACTGTTTTTT CASSLKGGGILFF . TRBJ1-4 . TRBV27
TGTGCCAGCAGCGAGCTGGGGGGCTCGGGGACCCAGTACTTC CASSELGGSGTQYF . TRBJ2-5 . TRBV6-1
TGTGCCAGCAGTTTAGCAGGGACTGGAAACACCATATATTTT CASSLAGTGNTIYF . TRBJ1-3 . TRBV28
TGCAGCGTCCAAAACAGGGAGATTAACTATGGCTACACCTTC CSVQNREINYGYTF . TRBJ1-2 . TRBV29-1
TGCGCCAGCAGTATAGACCTTATCGGGGAGCTGTTTTTT CASSIDLIGELFF . TRBJ2-2 . TRBV10-1
TGTGCCAGCAGTACTAAGGCCGGGACCGTTAATTCACCCCTCCACTTT CASSTKAGTVNSPLHF . TRBJ1-6 few TRBV27
TGTGCCAGCAGCTTTCGGGACGGTTACAATGAGCAGTTCTTC CASSFRDGYNEQFF . TRBJ2-1 . TRBV7-8
TGTGCCAGTAGTATAAAGTCCTCTAATGAAAAACTGTTTTTT CASSIKSSNEKLFF . TRBJ1-4 . TRBV19
TGCGCCAGCAGCTTGGAAGGGGGACAATCTGGAAACACCATATATTTT CASSLEGGQSGNTIYF . TRBJ1-3 . TRBV5-1
TGTGCCATCAGTGGGGACAGCCCTCAGCCCCAGCATTTT CAISGDSPQPQHF TRBD1 TRBJ1-5 . TRBV10-3
TGTGCCAGCAGCTTGACAGGGAGCACGGGCTACACCTTC CASSLTGSTGYTF TRBD1 TRBJ1-2 few TRBV9
TGCGCCAGCAGTCCGGGACACTCCACCGGGGAGCTGTTTTTT CASSPGHSTGELFF . TRBJ2-2 . TRBV10-2
TGTGCCAGTAGTTCCGGCGCGGCCTATGGCTACACCTTC CASSSGAAYGYTF . TRBJ1-2 . TRBV19
TGTGCCAGCAGCTTCTTAAGACAGGCGAACACCGGGGAGCTGTTTTTT CASSFLRQANTGELFF . TRBJ2-2 . TRBV7-9
TGTGCCAGCAGTCCAACTAGCGGGGGGGCCAAGATCACAGATACGCAGTATTTT CASSPTSGGAKITDTQYF TRBD2 TRBJ2-3 once TRBV28
TGTGCCAGCAGCCCAGGGATACGGGGCTACACCTTC CASSPGIRGYTF . TRBJ1-2 . TRBV6-5
TGTGCCAGCAGTGAAGAGGGCTCCGGAGAGACCCAGTACTTC CASSEEGSGETQYF . TRBJ2-5 . TRBV6-1
TGTGCCAGCCGACCGACAGGTATCACTGAAGCTTTCTTT CASRPTGITEAFF . TRBJ1-1 . TRBV6-5
TGTGCCAGCTCACTGCGACAGGGGGCAGATACGCAGTATTTT CASSLRQGADTQYF TRBD1 TRBJ2-3 . TRBV18
TGTGCCAGCAGCCCCGGGACGGCCAGGACCGGGGCCAACGTCCTGACTTTC CASSPGTARTGANVLTF . TRBJ2-6 few TRBV5-4
TGCAGTGCTAAGGAAGGAGGGACCCAGTACTTC CSAKEGGTQYF . TRBJ2-5 . TRBV20-1
TGTGCCAGCAGCTTAGGACAGGGGGTAACAGATACGCAGTATTTT CASSLGQGVTDTQYF TRBD1 TRBJ2-3 . TRBV7-9
TGTGCCAGCAGAACCAGGGAGGACCAGCCCCAGCATTTT CASRTREDQPQHF . TRBJ1-5 . TRBV6-5
TGTGCCAGCAGCCGAAATGGGGGGGCGGAGGAGACCCAGTACTTC CASSRNGGAEETQYF . TRBJ2-5 few TRBV4-2
TGTGCCAGCAGCCGGACTAGCACAGATACGCAGTATTTT CASSRTSTDTQYF . TRBJ2-3 . TRBV9